This record covers a single T cell receptor (beta chain). Its antigen has not been determined. At one end, the junction sequence differs from germline, possibly due to a read error. These data originate in a study of cytomegalovirus exposure and HLA in healthy donors (dated by TCRdb to the late 2010s). Some background on the complete study: In an earlier analysis of some 550 of the donors, 250 to 350 Gb of sequence data and 120 million or so unique TCR beta sequences from some 170 million T cells were reported. Among the roughly 400 genotyped donors, 81% belonged to the genetic ancestry cluster associated with self-reported Caucasian donors. Approximately 330 gigabases of sequencing data and 70 million to 100 million unique TCR sequences made up an early release that covered some 640 HLA-typed donors. An earlier analysis of some 500 of the donors used high-throughput TCR beta sequencing to judge whether each TCR beta V gene segment behaved as functional or pseudogenic. In addition to the first cohort of around 670 subjects, a separate validation cohort of about 120 different subjects was used. A later genetic analysis used genome-wide SNP genotypes for about three fifths of the 666 donors, treating that subset as a discovery cohort. Donor age, sex, ethnicity and CMV serostatus were compiled alongside the repertoire data. All discovery cohort repertoires had been generated using a single sequencing platform. The study was designed to test whether signatures of past pathogen exposure could be identified by cataloging public T cell receptors. Using immunosequencing, the study profiled T cell repertoires from about 650 subjects and related those repertoires to cytomegalovirus serostatus. The study combined high-throughput TCR immunosequencing, statistical association of individual TCRs with disease status, and machine learning to predict cytomegalovirus infection status. HLA typing covered class I and class II loci at four-digit resolution. Among about 400 genotyped donors of the cohort, an average of approximately 220,000 unique TCR beta nucleotide sequences was sequenced per donor, of which 15% to 20% were non-productive. In a later analysis, previously published TCR beta repertoires from 550 to 700 donors were re-analyzed and high-resolution HLA genotyping was added so that TCR occurrence patterns could be studied. Because of strong linkage in the cohort, four to six DR-DQ haplotypes were treated as single units for association and clustering. Rather than drawing on any new phenotypic data, the later analysis identified candidate immune exposures from TCR beta sequences and the way those sequences occurred across donors. The number of donors typed differed by locus, with roughly 629-640 for A, B, C, DRB1 and DQB1, roughly 520 for DQA1, about 610 for DPA1, and 472 for DPB1.

The cohort consisted of 650 to 850 healthy bone marrow donors. All cohort members were sampled while nominally healthy, although unrecorded immune exposures were likely present. The donor tested CMV seropositive, placing the donor among the 310 or so seropositive members of the cohort. A peripheral blood sample was collected from each donor, and TCR beta sequencing was performed on peripheral blood mononuclear cells. Genomic DNA was extracted from the blood cell samples with the Qiagen DNeasy Blood Extraction Kit. The germline V gene provides CDR1 SQVTM and CDR2 ANQGSEA. From the cysteine up to the phenylalanine, the CDR3 has a length of 12 residues. Just CDR3 DNA is preserved here, 36 bases in frame from base 1. The protocol used for the library was the immunoSEQ multiplex PCR assay. The multiplex PCR relied on a mix of 60 forward primers for TCR Vbeta segments and 13 reverse primers for TCR Jbeta segments. Amplification of the CDR3 region of rearranged TCR beta genes was performed with a multiplex PCR assay on genomic DNA. The Illumina HiSeq System was used to sequence the amplified TCR beta libraries as 87-base-pair reads. On the study's bioinformatics: A later analysis tallied 80 million to 95 million unique TCR beta chains across the 600 to 700 repertoires, and approximately 11 million of those chains were shared by two or more donors. A nearest-neighbor algorithm error-corrected the raw reads and collapsed the reads into unique sequences, merging closely related sequences to remove PCR and sequencing errors. To assign V, D and J gene segments, CDR3 sequences were aligned to IMGT reference sequences. For a sequence to be retained, a match of at least six nucleotides to both a V gene segment and a J gene segment was required. A rearrangement was called productive if the CDR3 had no stop codons and remained in frame with V and J, and every other rearrangement was called non-productive. CDR3 was defined according to IMGT convention as the region running from the second conserved V-encoded cysteine to the conserved J-encoded phenylalanine. Sequences without an unambiguous match to a single V gene segment were excluded from the earlier analysis of 587 of the donors. An earlier analysis of a few hundred of the donors classified V segments as functional when productive rearrangements were above 56.7% and as segregating when the standard deviation between donors was above 5%. A statistical classification framework was built for diagnosing cytomegalovirus status from the catalog of TCR beta chain sequences. In a later analysis, TCR nucleotide sequences were compared against IMGT/GENE-DB human TR gene sequences so that V and J genes could be assigned. Using the TCRdist pipeline, a later analysis assigned CDR3 sequences along with most-parsimonious VDJ recombination scenarios. In a later analysis, each TCR beta chain was defined by its CDR3 amino acid sequence together with its V-gene family, and reads lacking a unique V-gene family were excluded. A later analysis removed 592 highly shared, low-generation-probability nucleotide sequences to deal with suspected cross-contamination and a sequencing artifact. In a later analysis, a clonal expansion index for each public chain was calculated from normalized within-repertoire ranks of inferred template counts. A later analysis computed generation probabilities with a VDJ recombination model fitted to out-of-frame rearrangements, and checked the results against IGoR. In a later analysis, TCR-TCR, TCR-HLA and TCR-CMV co-occurrence was scored with hypergeometric tests, and a repertoire-size bias correction was applied to TCR pairs. False discovery rates were estimated in a later analysis by permuting HLA or CMV assignments 20 times. A later analysis grouped co-occurring TCRs with DBSCAN, adding TCRdist sequence similarity when clustering within HLA-allele-positive subsets. Repertoires with fewer than 30,000 or more than 120,000 public chains were left out of co-occurrence clustering, as were about 5 repertoires with anomalous nucleotide sharing. TCRdb provides this immuneACCESS table in a form limited to in-frame rearrangements. Some clones are lacking; in checked studies, under half of them reflect an unresolved V gene, and why the rest are absent is not known. V, J and clone size are taken as reported in that table, and D and trimming were inferred from the DNA itself. The sample contains about 84,000 clones, around 80% of them found a single time. The ten top clones hold around 2.6% of the sample.

Results and caveats for the whole study, not just this receptor: For the cohort, immune exposure information was limited to CMV serostatus. A later genetic analysis associated a missense DCLRE1C variant with V-gene and J-gene trimming of TCR beta chains, and an independent cohort replicated the association. Some IMGT-functional V segments, including TRBV6-2 and TRBV6-3, could not be distinguished by the 87-base-pair reads and were therefore excluded. Cytomegalovirus status was reported to be diagnosed by the classifier with high specificity and sensitivity in both the original and validation cohorts. A total of roughly 160 TCR beta chains were listed by the study as associated with cytomegalovirus. According to a later genetic analysis, donors in an Asian-associated ancestry cluster had fewer N-insertions in productive TCRs than the approximately 650-donor mean. Roughly uniform sequencing depth across donors was assumed in presence/absence analyses, although this assumption may not hold. According to a later analysis, parvovirus B19, influenza, CMV and Epstein-Barr virus appeared linked to several top co-occurrence clusters. A further reported finding was that TCR beta sequences accurately predicted the HLA-A and HLA-B alleles for most subjects in the first cohort. In a later analysis, most CMV-associated TCR beta chains were found to appear HLA-restricted, with HLA associations seemingly driven largely by CMV exposure. In vitro tests confirmed that a few of the cytomegalovirus-associated TCR beta chains recognize cytomegalovirus antigens. A later analysis found that HLA-associated TCR beta chains were more clonally expanded and had lower generation probabilities than equally common non-associated chains. Correlated functional status among segregating V segments might be attributable to linkage disequilibrium, but an unknown experimental factor could not be ruled out. Assigning TCR associations to individual alleles was difficult when HLA alleles, especially DR and DQ, strongly co-occurred. In an earlier analysis of approximately 590 of the donors, most TCR beta V segments were observed in productive rearrangements about 87% or about 30% of the time, broadly matching IMGT annotations. Across donors, most TCR sequences were observed very rarely, whereas some public TCRs were present in many individuals. The cohort was sequenced for TCR beta chains only, and without alpha or paired-chain data the features that could be detected were limited. Because HLA typing was unavailable for some donors at each locus, only the typed subset was used in association tests. In a later analysis, TCR association rates were found to vary across HLA loci, with the most associated TCRs seen for DRB1 alleles and the fewest for HLA-C alleles. It was suggested by the authors that the approach could potentially be generalized to other disease states and immunological phenotypes. A group of highly shared sequence variants was considered likely to be a technical artifact of the sequencing pipeline. A later analysis associated some 17,000 TCR beta sequences with specific HLA alleles at a false discovery rate of 0.05. Because counts were too low, more than 15 rarely observed V segments, including chromosome 9 orphons, were excluded from the earlier analysis of some 540 of the donors.

The V gene is TRBV29-1 and the J gene is TRBJ2-2, with 8 junctional bases fitting TRBD2. The sequence was collected from a male donor in good health and CMV-seropositive. Material for sequencing was PBMCs. The DNA sequence is as follows: TGCAGCGGCGAAGCGGGAGTAGGGGTGCTGTTTTTT. It encodes CSGEAGVGVLFF.